The 24 T cell receptor beta chains reported below all come from one sample, sequenced in a study of CD8 T cells in Susac syndrome. Random hexamers were used to reverse transcribe an amount of roughly 0.45 to 1 ug RNA. TCRdb itself ran the immunoSEQ multiplex PCR reads through MiXCR, one entry per CDR3 protein. In the table there are hundreds of thousands of distinct CDR3 sequences, about 88% of which are singletons. The sequenced sample consisted of CD8+ T cells from PBMCs. The receptors originated from a human donor with multiple sclerosis.

The rearrangement joins TRBV4-3 to TRBJ2-7; D perhaps matches TRBD2 (5 bases). CDR1 is LGHNA, CDR2 YSLEER, per germline. V lost 1 base, J lost 0 bases, and 10 bases lay in between. The CDR3 length is 15 residues. CDR3 sequence reads: CASSQVGESSYEQYF. In nucleotides, the CDR3 is TGCGCCAGCAGCCAAGTCGGGGAGAGCTCCTACGAGCAGTACTTC.

Regarding this clonotype: No conserved phenylalanine or tryptophan is present at the end of the CDR3, so a read error is the likely explanation. The chain employs TRBV6-6 and TRBJ1-5, with D possibly matching TRBD1 (6 bases). Germline loops: CDR1 MNHNY, CDR2 SVGAGI (reference sequence). V dropped 6 bases and J dropped 3 bases, with 15 bases sitting between them. The CDR3 is 15 amino acids. The CDR3 reads CASRPRQVYNQPQHS. The CDR3 region has the DNA TGTGCCAGCAGACCGAGACAGGTTTACAATCAGCCCCAGCATTCT.

The J gene is TRBJ2-7, the V gene TRBV5-4; 8 positions match TRBD2. With V trimmed by 5 bases and J by 5 bases, 12 bases remained unmatched. This CDR3 has 15 amino acids. Looked up from germline, CDR1 is SGHNT and CDR2 is YYREEE (reference sequence). For the CDR3, the DNA is TGTGCCAGCAGTCTTCTCCGGGGGGGCTTAAACGAGCAGTACTTC. It translates to CASSLLRGGLNEQYF.

The chain joins TRBV30 to TRBJ1-5; D is perhaps TRBD1 (5 bases). The V end was cut by 1 base, the J end by 7 bases, with 11 bases between. This CDR3 region has 13 residues. In germline, CDR1 is GTSNPN, CDR2 SVGIG (reference sequence). The CDR3 DNA reads as TGTGCCTGGAGTGAGGGTGCAGGGCAGCCCCAGCATTTT. Its protein is CAWSEGAGQPQHF.

V usage is TRBV20-1 and J usage is TRBJ2-7, with D unresolved. Germline V gene sequence: CDR1 DFQATT, CDR2 SNEGSKA (reference sequence). The CDR3 runs 13 residues. Trimming took off 6 bases at V and 3 bases at J, with 15 bases between the two ends. CDR3: CSASPTVHYEQYF. CDR3 DNA: TGCAGTGCCAGCCCTACGGTCCACTACGAGCAGTACTTC.

The chain combines TRBV7-2 with TRBJ2-1; 15 nucleotides align to TRBD2. The junction had 8 bases not matched to a gene; V was cut back by 6 bases and J by 2 bases. The CDR3 extends over 18 amino acids. The germline V gene encodes CDR1 SGHTA and CDR2 FQGNSA. The CDR3 loop reads CASRDGRTSGRAYNEQFF. CDR3 bases: TGTGCCAGCAGGGATGGGCGGACTAGCGGGAGGGCCTACAATGAGCAGTTCTTC.

The chain carries TRBV2 and TRBJ1-2; D might be TRBD1 (6 bases). The germline V gene encodes CDR1 SNHLY and CDR2 FYNNEI. The CDR3 consists of 15 residues. Trimming took 4 bases from V and 5 from J, leaving 17 bases between them. The CDR3 reads CASSATGTGVYGYTF. The DNA of the CDR3 is TGTGCCAGCAGTGCTACAGGGACGGGGGTATATGGCTACACCTTC.

This clonotype appeared once. This sequence joins TRBV6-5 and TRBJ1-1; tentative D call: TRBD1 (5 bases). The V and J ends lost 0 bases and 4 bases respectively, with 9 bases between them. The CDR3 is 14 amino acids. Per germline, CDR1 MNHEY and CDR2 SVGAGI. The CDR3, as DNA: TGTGCCAGCAGTTACTCGATCGGGGCCACTGAAGCTTTCTTT. It is translated as CASSYSIGATEAFF.

This chain connects TRBV5-1 to TRBJ2-5, with a weak D call TRBD1 (6 bases). Germline V gene sequence: CDR1 SGHRS, CDR2 YFSETQ. Trimming removed 4 bases at V and 6 bases at J, with 16 bases between. CDR3 size: 14 residues. The CDR3 DNA follows: TGCGCCAGCAGCCTCAGCCTGGACAGCCAGACCCAGTACTTC. Translating gives CASSLSLDSQTQYF.

This clonotype appeared a few times. The CDR3 loop is CASSQGLGTGRYNEQFF. The CDR3 DNA reads as TGCGCCAGCAGCCAAGGGCTCGGGACAGGGCGGTACAATGAGCAGTTCTTC. V usage is TRBV4-1 and J usage is TRBJ2-1; TRBD1 matches at 9 bases. With 1 base clipped from V and 4 bases from J, the junction kept 8 bases outside the gene matches. Germline lookup yields CDR1 MGHRA and CDR2 YSYEKL. The CDR3 loop spans 17 amino acids.

The CDR3 reads CASSSRPGQGQPQHF. Here the CDR3 DNA reads TGTGCCAGCAGCTCCCGACCCGGGCAGGGTCAGCCCCAGCATTTT. The rearrangement uses TRBV5-5 and TRBJ1-5, with a tentative D call TRBD1 (5 bases). From germline, CDR1 is SGHKS and CDR2 YYEKEE (reference sequence). The CDR3 has 15 residues. With 3 bases removed from V and 6 bases from J, the gap between germline ends came to 16 bases.

This rearrangement joins TRBV3-1 to TRBJ2-1; a possible D gene is TRBD2 (7 bases). CDR1 LGHDT and CDR2 YNNKEL come from the germline V gene (reference sequence). The CDR3 runs 17 residues. Trimming shortened V by 0 bases and J by 1 base, and 13 bases separated the two germline ends. The DNA of the CDR3 is TGTGCCAGCAGCCAAGAGGGAGGGGGAGGGTCCTACAATGAGCAGTTCTTC. It encodes CASSQEGGGGSYNEQFF.

This clonotype was seen once. This chain joins TRBV30 and TRBJ1-5; weak D call: TRBD1 (5 bases). From germline, CDR1 is GTSNPN and CDR2 SVGIG (reference sequence). This CDR3 has 15 amino acids. Trimming stripped 3 bases from V and 1 base from J, with 13 bases between. CDR3 in amino acids: CAWSQGEHSNQPQHF. DNA for the CDR3: TGTGCCTGGAGCCAAGGGGAGCACAGCAATCAGCCCCAGCATTTT.

V usage is TRBV7-9 and J usage is TRBJ1-1; 7 bases agree with TRBD1. V lost 4 bases, J lost 0 bases, and 5 bases stayed unmatched. CDR1 is SEHNR, CDR2 FQNEAQ, per germline (reference sequence). This CDR3 has 15 amino acids. CDR3 in amino acids: CASSSLTGLNTEAFF. As DNA, the CDR3 is TGTGCCAGCAGCTCTCTGACAGGGTTGAACACTGAAGCTTTCTTT. The full variable domain, completed using reference TRBV7-9 and TRBJ1-1, is DTGVSQNPRHKITKRGQNVTFRCDPISEHNRLYWYRQTLGQGPEFLTYFQNEAQLEKSRLLSDRFSAERPKGSFSTLEIQRTEQGDSAMYLCASSSLTGLNTEAFFGQGTRLTVV.

The J gene is TRBJ2-7, the V gene TRBV28; perhaps TRBD1 as D (5 bases). The CDR3 length is 15 residues. Between the trimmed V and J ends, which lost 3 bases and 0 bases, there was a span of 12 bases. Germline CDR1 and CDR2: MDHEN and SYDVKM. CDR3 sequence: CASSFRTPASYEQYF. CDR3 coding DNA: TGTGCCAGCAGTTTCCGGACACCCGCCTCCTACGAGCAGTACTTC.

The chain uses TRBV28 and TRBJ2-5, with TRBD2 identical over 10 bases. With 4 bases clipped from V and 0 bases from J, the junction kept 8 bases outside the gene matches. Germline assignment: CDR1 MDHEN and CDR2 SYDVKM. CDR3 size: 17 residues. The CDR3 coding sequence is TGTGCCAGCAGTTCCCCCGTACTAGCGGGACACCAAGAGACCCAGTACTTC. The encoded protein is CASSSPVLAGHQETQYF.

The V gene is TRBV6-5, the J gene TRBJ2-3; no reliable D call. The ends were cut back, 2 bases at V and 1 base at J, with 10 bases in the middle. This CDR3 spans 15 amino acids. Per germline, CDR1 MNHEY and CDR2 SVGAGI. The chain's CDR3 is CASSYTIIGTDTQYF. CDR3 bases: TGTGCCAGCAGTTACACCATCATCGGCACAGATACGCAGTATTTT.

The chain uses TRBV15 and TRBJ2-7, with a tentative D call TRBD1 (6 bases). V gave up 5 bases and J gave up 6 bases, with 8 bases separating them. Germline CDR1 and CDR2: LNHNV and YYDKDF (reference sequence). The CDR3 runs to 11 residues. This chain's CDR3 is CATSQGGEQYF. Written as DNA, the CDR3 is TGTGCCACCAGCCAAGGGGGCGAGCAGTACTTC.

The V and J genes are TRBV20-1 and TRBJ1-5, with D perhaps TRBD1 (6 bases). Trimming cost V 3 bases and J 4 bases, with 13 bases left between them. CDR3 length equals 14 residues. Germline loops: CDR1 DFQATT, CDR2 SNEGSKA (reference sequence). The CDR3 is CSASDLQGNQPQHF. CDR3 nucleotides: TGCAGTGCTAGCGACCTCCAGGGGAATCAGCCCCAGCATTTT.

This chain uses TRBV10-3 with TRBJ1-5; D may be TRBD1 (5 bases). The CDR3 sequence is 14 residues long. The V end lost 2 bases, the J end lost 5 bases, and 10 bases lay between the germline ends. CDR1 is ENHRY and CDR2 is SYGVKD in the germline V gene. The CDR3: CAISESRGYQPQHF. The CDR3, as DNA: TGTGCCATCAGTGAGAGTAGGGGATATCAGCCCCAGCATTTT.

The chain has TRBV20-1 and TRBJ2-7; D uncertain. The CDR3 covers 11 residues. V shed 2 bases and J shed 6 bases, with 8 bases lying between them. Germline loops: CDR1 DFQATT, CDR2 SNEGSKA (reference sequence). In DNA form, the CDR3 reads TGCAGTGCTAGATGGGCAGGCGAGCAGTACTTC. Its protein product is CSARWAGEQYF.

This clonotype was counted once. V gene TRBV19 combines with J gene TRBJ2-2; 7 nucleotides match TRBD1. Germline CDR1 and CDR2: LNHDA and SQIVND (reference sequence). The CDR3 contains 14 residues. V lost 10 bases, J lost 2 bases, and 7 bases stayed unmatched. The CDR3 here is CATGTAFNTGELFF. The CDR3 DNA reads TGTGCCACCGGGACAGCCTTCAACACCGGGGAGCTGTTTTTT.

V is TRBV10-2 and J is TRBJ2-5; 9 nucleotides line up with TRBD2. Trimming cost V 4 bases and J 1 base; bases outside gene matches: 7. This CDR3 comprises 16 residues. Germline V CDR1 and CDR2: WSHSY, SAAADI. CDR3 region: CASSVGAGGGQETQYF. CDR3 nucleotide sequence: TGCGCCAGCAGTGTAGGTGCGGGAGGGGGCCAAGAGACCCAGTACTTC.

This clonotype was seen more than once but under ten times. The chain employs TRBV13 and TRBJ2-7; 11 nucleotides align to TRBD2. Germline CDR1 reads PRHDT; CDR2 reads FYEKMQ (reference sequence). The V segment lost 6 bases and the J segment 6 bases; nucleotides outside the gene matches: 13. The CDR3 loop spans 16 amino acids. CDR3 sequence reads: CASRPRTSGSSSEQYF. Here the CDR3 DNA reads TGTGCCAGCAGGCCCAGGACTAGCGGGTCCTCCAGCGAGCAGTACTTC.